Listed below are T cell receptor beta chains from one sample, sequenced in a study of identical twins. Each CDR3 protein is one row after TCRdb ran MiXCR on the 5' RACE reads. The sample has hundreds of thousands of distinct CDR3 sequences; 9% to 15% are singletons. A further study also used this sample, focusing on yellow fever vaccine responses in identical twins.

The sequencing input was PBMCs. The receptors come from a young woman in good health. CDR3s include the opening cysteine and the closing phenylalanine or tryptophan. A D gene is named only where the DNA matches it firmly.

>NA|TRBV6-5
CASKGAVGAFF
>NA|TRBV3-1
CASSPGRGNTGELFF
>TRBD1|TRBV6-1
CASSEWGRGPQETQYF
>NA|TRBV9
CASSSNGLGAYEQFF
>NA|TRBV5-1
CASSLGGAGSEAFF
>NA|TRBV28
CASSRTGLNQETQYF
>TRBD1|TRBV24-1
CATTSTGEKGTEAFF
>NA|TRBV12-3/TRBV12-4
CASSLGATVTYGYTF
>NA|TRBV6-5
CASSNNRAMYNYGYTF
>NA|TRBV29-1
CSVGVWRGEQGRFYGYTF
>TRBD1|TRBV6-1
CASRSDRVEGYTF
>TRBD2|TRBV12-3/TRBV12-4
CARDTGLAGEETQYF
>NA|TRBV7-3
CASSPRGAPTEQFF